One sample yielded the 6 T cell receptor beta chains listed below, sequenced in a study of T cells after yellow fever vaccination. TCRdb recomputed calls from the 5' RACE reads with MiXCR, one row per CDR3 protein. The sample comprises 600,000 to 750,000 distinct CDR3 sequences, about 12% of which are singletons, and about 15% rests with the top ten. The sample was PBMCs, taken on the day of the yellow fever booster vaccination. The receptor set was obtained from a young man who received the YFV17D yellow fever vaccine.

This clonotype was found a few times. The chain is built from TRBV28 and TRBJ2-2; 8 nucleotides line up with TRBD2. CDR1 is MDHEN and CDR2 is SYDVKM in the germline V gene. The CDR3 is made up of 16 amino acids. The V segment lost 5 bases and the J segment 0 bases; nucleotides outside the gene matches: 5. The CDR3 DNA is TGTGCCAGCAGTGTAACTAGCGGACCGAACACCGGGGAGCTGTTTTTT. Translated, it gives CASSVTSGPNTGELFF.

This clonotype came up a few times. The rearrangement joins TRBV7-9 to TRBJ2-5, with TRBD2 matching 9 bases. Germline CDR1 and CDR2: SEHNR and FQNEAQ (reference sequence). This CDR3 spans 17 amino acids. V shed 5 bases, J shed 5 bases, and the junction held 15 bases outside the gene matches. The DNA of the CDR3 is TGTGCCAGCAGCCCCGGAACCTCTAGCGGGATAGGGGAGACCCAGTACTTC. Its protein product is CASSPGTSSGIGETQYF.

This chain links TRBV28 with TRBJ2-1, with D unclear. CDR1 is MDHEN and CDR2 is SYDVKM in the germline V gene. CDR3 length: 13 residues. V lost 5 bases to trimming and J lost 3 bases, with 8 bases between them. The DNA of the CDR3 is TGTGCCAGCAGTAATGTGAACTACAATGAGCAGTTCTTC. Translating gives CASSNVNYNEQFF.

V gene TRBV6-1 combines with J gene TRBJ2-7; D is perhaps TRBD1 (5 bases). V was pared by 0 bases and J by 0 bases, with 9 bases between. Germline V gene lookup returns CDR1 MNHNS and CDR2 SASEGT. The CDR3 runs to 15 residues. The CDR3 loop reads CASSEAPQDSYEQYF. The CDR3 nucleotides read TGTGCCAGCAGTGAAGCGCCACAGGACTCCTACGAGCAGTACTTC.

The chain has TRBV28 and TRBJ2-7, with D tentatively TRBD2 (5 bases). V lost 3 bases and J lost 0, with 12 bases in between. CDR1 and CDR2 from the germline V gene are MDHEN and SYDVKM. The CDR3 contains 15 residues. The CDR3 protein is CASSLVYGNSYEQYF. The CDR3 DNA reads TGTGCCAGCAGTTTGGTGTACGGGAACTCCTACGAGCAGTACTTC.

The sample holds a few counts of this clonotype. The chain carries TRBV28 and TRBJ2-2; no firm D call. Germline loops: CDR1 MDHEN, CDR2 SYDVKM. CDR3 length: 13 amino acids. V lost 5 bases and J 8 bases, leaving 12 bases between the germline ends. CDR3 residues: CASSRPTMGELFF. CDR3 in DNA: TGTGCCAGCAGTCGGCCGACGATGGGGGAGCTGTTTTTT.